Presented here are 2 T cell receptor beta chains from one specimen sequenced in a study of OX40 agonist ivuxolimab in advanced cancers. Profiled with immunoSEQ multiplex PCR; TCRdb holds only in-frame clones, not every one. The sample holds under 50,000 clones, 75% to 80% seen once. The sample was CD4+ or CD8+ T cells sorted from blood, taken in a trial of the OX40 agonist ivuxolimab. These TCRs come from an adult with an advanced solid tumor such as melanoma, head and neck, liver or kidney cancer.

This clone was observed a few times. The chain uses TRBV5-5 and TRBJ2-1; D possibly corresponds to TRBD2 (5 bases). Trimming stripped 3 bases from V and 1 base from J, with 11 bases between. Looked up from germline, CDR1 is SGHKS and CDR2 is YYEKEE (reference sequence). The CDR3 sequence is 15 residues long. The CDR3 region has the DNA TGTGCCAGCAGCTGGCAGACTATTTCCTACAATGAGCAGTTCTTC. Translating it yields CASSWQTISYNEQFF.

The rearrangement joins TRBV30 to TRBJ2-5; 12 bases agree with TRBD2. CDR3 length equals 15 residues. Germline V gene lookup returns CDR1 GTSNPN and CDR2 SVGIG (reference sequence). V trimming: 6 bases; J trimming: 7 bases; junction bases outside the gene matches: 12. The CDR3 loop reads CACPTSGRPTGTQYF. The CDR3 coding sequence is TGTGCCTGCCCTACTAGCGGGAGGCCCACTGGGACCCAGTACTTC. The full variable domain, with the rest looked up from reference TRBV30 and TRBJ2-5, is SQTIHQWPATLVQPVGSPLSLECTVEGTSNPNLYWYRQAAGRGLQLLFYSVGIGQISSEVPQNLSASRPQDRQFILSSKKLLLSDSGFYLCACPTSGRPTGTQYFGPGTRLLVL.